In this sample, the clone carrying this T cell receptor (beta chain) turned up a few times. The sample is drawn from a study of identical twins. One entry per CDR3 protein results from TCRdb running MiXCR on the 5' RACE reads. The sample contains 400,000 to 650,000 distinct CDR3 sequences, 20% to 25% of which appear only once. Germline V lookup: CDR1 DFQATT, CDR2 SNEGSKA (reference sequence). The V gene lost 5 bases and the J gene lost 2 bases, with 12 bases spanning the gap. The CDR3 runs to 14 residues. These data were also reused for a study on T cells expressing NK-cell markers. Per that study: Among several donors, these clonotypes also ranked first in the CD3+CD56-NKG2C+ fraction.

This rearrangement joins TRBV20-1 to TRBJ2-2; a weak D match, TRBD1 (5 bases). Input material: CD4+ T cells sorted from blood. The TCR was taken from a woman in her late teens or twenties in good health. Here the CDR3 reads CSAQGRVNTGELFF. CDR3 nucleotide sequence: TGCAGTGCTCAAGGCAGGGTAAACACCGGGGAGCTGTTTTTT.